This T cell receptor beta chain came from a study of Ad26.COV2.S vaccination and SARS-CoV-2 variants. Study-wide context: Intramuscularly, Ad26.COV2.S was given either once or twice, 56 days apart. Study-level points and caveats: Non-spike TCR breadth was similar in vaccine and placebo recipients. The authors reported substantial breadth in spike-specific CD8+ and CD4+ T cell responses after vaccination.

The protocol was immunoSEQ multiplex PCR, while the TCRdb copy is restricted to in-frame clones and leaves out a portion. Seen here are some 400,000 clones, about nine tenths observed once, and the top ten hold under 2%. The CDR3 totals 14 residues. V was clipped by 7 bases and J by 0 bases, with 13 bases between them. Germline loops: CDR1 MDHEN, CDR2 SYDVKM. Concerning this clone itself: No antigen is known for it.

Treatment in this sample: some 19 received Ad26.COV2.S at low or high dose, single or two shots; 5 received placebo; per-sample allocation not given. Following the first vaccine or placebo injection, samples were taken on day 63. Sequencing was performed on peripheral blood, taken in a trial of Ad26.COV2.S vaccine versus placebo. The sequence derives from a person between 18 and 65 years old who received the Ad26.COV2.S COVID-19 vaccine or a placebo. This chain links TRBV28 with TRBJ2-7; the D gene is possibly TRBD2 (6 bases). In nucleotides, the CDR3 is TGTGCCAGCATTCCATCGGACTACTCCTACGAGCAGTACTTC. Encoded protein: CASIPSDYSYEQYF.